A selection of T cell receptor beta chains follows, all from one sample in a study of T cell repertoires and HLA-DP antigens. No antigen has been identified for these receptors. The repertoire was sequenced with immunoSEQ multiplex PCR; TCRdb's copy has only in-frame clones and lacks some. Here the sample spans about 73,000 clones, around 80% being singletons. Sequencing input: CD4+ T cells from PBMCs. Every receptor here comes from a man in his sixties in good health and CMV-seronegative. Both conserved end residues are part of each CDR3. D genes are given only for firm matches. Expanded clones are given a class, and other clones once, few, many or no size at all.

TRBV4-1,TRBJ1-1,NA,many,TGCGCCAGCAGCCCGGTCCCAACAGGGTTGAACACTGAAGCTTTCTTT,CASSPVPTGLNTEAFF
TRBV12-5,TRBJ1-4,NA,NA,TGTGCTAGTGGCCCTGGGCAGGGAGATGAAAAACTGTTTTTT,CASGPGQGDEKLFF
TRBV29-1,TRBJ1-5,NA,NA,TGCAGCGTTGATGGGGGGGTCAATCAGCCCCAGCATTTT,CSVDGGVNQPQHF
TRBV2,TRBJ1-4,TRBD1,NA,TGTGCCAGCACGGGGACAGGGGGCTTGTTGGACGAAAAACTGTTTTTT,CASTGTGGLLDEKLFF
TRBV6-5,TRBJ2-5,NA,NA,TGTGCCAGCAAACTACAGGGAAGGCTAGAGACCCAGTACTTC,CASKLQGRLETQYF
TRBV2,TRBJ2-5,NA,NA,TGTGCCAGCACGAGCCAGGAGACCCAGTACTTC,CASTSQETQYF
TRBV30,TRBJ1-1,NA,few,TGTGCCTGGAGTGTAGGGCAGGGAAGCACTGAAGCTTTCTTT,CAWSVGQGSTEAFF
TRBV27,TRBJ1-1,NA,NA,TGTGCCAGCAGTTCCCGGACCTATCACCCTGAAGCTTTCTTT,CASSSRTYHPEAFF
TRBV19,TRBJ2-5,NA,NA,TGTGCCAGTAGTATAGGTGGAGGCGGGCAAGAGACCCAGTACTTC,CASSIGGGGQETQYF
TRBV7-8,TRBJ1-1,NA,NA,TGTGCCAGCAGCTTAGCTTCGGGGGGAACTGAAGCTTTCTTT,CASSLASGGTEAFF
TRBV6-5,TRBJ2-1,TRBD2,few,TGTGCCAGCAGCCTACTAGCGGGAGTTAGTGAGCAGTTCTTC,CASSLLAGVSEQFF
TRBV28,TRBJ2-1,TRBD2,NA,TGTGCCAGCACTAGGGGCGGGGGGGCTTACAATGAGCAGTTCTTC,CASTRGGGAYNEQFF
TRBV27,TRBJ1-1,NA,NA,TGTGCCAGCAGTTTGGGTTTGGGGTGGGACACTGAAGCTTTCTTT,CASSLGLGWDTEAFF
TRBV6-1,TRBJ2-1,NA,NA,TGTGCCAGCAGTGAAGCGGAGGACAGAAACAATGAGCAGTTCTTC,CASSEAEDRNNEQFF
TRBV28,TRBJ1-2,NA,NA,TGTGCCAGCAGTTTAGGACAAGGGTTTCTTGGCTACACCTTC,CASSLGQGFLGYTF
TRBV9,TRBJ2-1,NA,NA,TGTGCCAGCAGCGCGCAAGCGACTTCCTACAATGAGCAGTTCTTC,CASSAQATSYNEQFF
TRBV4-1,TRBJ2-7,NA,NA,TGCGCCAGCAGCCAAAATCAGGGGACCTACGAGCAGTACTTC,CASSQNQGTYEQYF
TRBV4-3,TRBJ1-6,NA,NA,TGCGCCAGCGGTTTAGGGGATTCACCCCTCCACTTT,CASGLGDSPLHF
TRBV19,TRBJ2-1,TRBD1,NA,TGTGCCAGTAGTATAGATCTGGACAGGGGGATGTACAATGAGCAGTTCTTC,CASSIDLDRGMYNEQFF
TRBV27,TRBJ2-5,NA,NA,TGTGCCAGCAGTGTGGACTTGCGGCGGGGAAAAGAGACCCAGTACTTC,CASSVDLRRGKETQYF
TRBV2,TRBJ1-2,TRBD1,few,TGTGCCAGCAGCAATGAGGGCCGACAGGGGGCATCGGGCTACACCTTC,CASSNEGRQGASGYTF
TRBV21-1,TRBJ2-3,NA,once,TGTGCCAGCAGCAACAGCTTCGACACAGATACGCAGTATTTT,CASSNSFDTDTQYF
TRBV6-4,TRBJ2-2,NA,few,TGTGCCAGCAGTGACGGATCGAGCCTTAACACCGGGGAGCTGTTTTTT,CASSDGSSLNTGELFF
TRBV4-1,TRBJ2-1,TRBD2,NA,TGCGCCAGCAGCCAAGAAACCGGGACTAGCGGGAGGGAACAGTTCTTC,CASSQETGTSGREQFF
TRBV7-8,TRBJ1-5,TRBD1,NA,TGTGCCAGCAGCTTAAAGGACAGGAACGTCGGAAATCAGCCCCAGCATTTT,CASSLKDRNVGNQPQHF
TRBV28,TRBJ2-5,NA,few,TGTGCCAGCAGTTTGCGAGGGACCCCCAGGACCCAGTACTTC,CASSLRGTPRTQYF
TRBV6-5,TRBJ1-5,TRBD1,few,TGTGCCAGCAGCCTATATTCAGGGGGCGATCAGCCCCAGCATTTT,CASSLYSGGDQPQHF
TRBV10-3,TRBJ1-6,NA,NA,TGTGCCATCAGTGAGGGCCTCCAAAGGGGTTCACCCCTCCACTTT,CAISEGLQRGSPLHF
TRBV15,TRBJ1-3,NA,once,TGTGCCACCAGCAGAGATTTGGGTTCTGGAAACACCATATATTTT,CATSRDLGSGNTIYF
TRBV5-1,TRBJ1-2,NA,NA,TGCGCCAGCAGCTTGGCCGCGGGCGCTTACGCCACCTTC,CASSLAAGAYATF
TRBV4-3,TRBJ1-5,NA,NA,TGCGCCAGCAGCCAAGATAACCGGAACAATCAGCCCCAGCATTTT,CASSQDNRNNQPQHF
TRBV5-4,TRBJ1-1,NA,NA,TGTGCCAGCAGCACATACAGGGAAGACACTGAAGCTTTCTTT,CASSTYREDTEAFF
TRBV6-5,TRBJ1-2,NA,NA,TGTGCCAGCAGTACCCGCGGTAGCCCCCATGGCTACACCTTC,CASSTRGSPHGYTF
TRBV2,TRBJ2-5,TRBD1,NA,TGTGCCAGCAGCGCGGACAGGGGGCATGGGACCCAGTACTTC,CASSADRGHGTQYF
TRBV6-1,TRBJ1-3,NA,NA,TGTGCCAGCAGTGTTCAGGGCCCGGGAGGAAACACCATATATTTT,CASSVQGPGGNTIYF
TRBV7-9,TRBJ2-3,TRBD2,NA,TGTGCCAGCAGCTTGACTAGCGGGGGGTCAGATACGCAGTATTTT,CASSLTSGGSDTQYF
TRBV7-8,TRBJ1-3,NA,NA,TGTGCCAGCAGCTTAAGGCCTCGCACGGTCTCTGGAAACACCATATATTTT,CASSLRPRTVSGNTIYF
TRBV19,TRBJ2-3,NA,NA,TGTGCCAGTAGTATTTCGAGGGGCGGGTCTAGCACAGATACGCAGTATTTT,CASSISRGGSSTDTQYF
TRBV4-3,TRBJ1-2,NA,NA,TGCGCCAGCAGCCAAGATCCCGGCAGGGCTAACTATGGCTACACCTTC,CASSQDPGRANYGYTF
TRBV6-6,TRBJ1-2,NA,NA,TGTGCCAGCAGTTACTCGGCGCCAGATGGCTACACCTTC,CASSYSAPDGYTF
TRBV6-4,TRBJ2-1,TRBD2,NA,TGTGCCAGCAGTGTCTATGGACTAGCGGGGCACAATGAGCAGTTCTTC,CASSVYGLAGHNEQFF
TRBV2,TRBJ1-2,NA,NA,TGTGCCAGCAGTCCCCTCGGGGGCTATGGCTACACCTTC,CASSPLGGYGYTF
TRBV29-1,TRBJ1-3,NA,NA,TGCAGCGTTGAAGATTTCAGTGGGGGGGCATATGGAAACACCATATATTTT,CSVEDFSGGAYGNTIYF
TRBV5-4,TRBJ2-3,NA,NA,TGTGCCAGCAGCTTGGGGGGGCTCACAGATACGCAGTATTTT,CASSLGGLTDTQYF
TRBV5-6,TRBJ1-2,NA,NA,TGTGCCAGCAGGTTACAGGGCGGAGGGGATGGCTACACCTTC,CASRLQGGGDGYTF
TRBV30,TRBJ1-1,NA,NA,TGTGCCTGGGATGGGCAGAGACTCCACCCCGGGGCTTTCTTT,CAWDGQRLHPGAFF
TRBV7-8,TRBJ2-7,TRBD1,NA,TGTGCCAGCAGCTTAATACAGGGGGAGAACTACGAGCAGTACTTC,CASSLIQGENYEQYF
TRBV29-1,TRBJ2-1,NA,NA,TGCAGCGTTGAGGGACCTAGCTCCTACAATGAGCAGTTCTTC,CSVEGPSSYNEQFF